What follows are 24 T cell receptor beta chains derived from one specimen sequenced in a study of blood T cell repertoires in COVID-19. The data were produced by immunoSEQ multiplex PCR, yet TCRdb's version contains in-frame clones alone and is incomplete. The profile covers over 200,000 clones, with about nine tenths appearing a single time and approximately 2.6% taken by the ten largest. Sequences were obtained from peripheral blood. The origin of the receptors is a young man with COVID-19, enrolled during active disease.

The chain couples TRBV7-2 to TRBJ1-3; D perhaps matches TRBD1 (5 bases). Trimming took 1 base from V and 0 from J, leaving 10 bases between them. This CDR3 is built from 16 residues. Per the germline V gene, CDR1 is SGHTA and CDR2 is FQGNSA. DNA for the CDR3: TGTGCCAGCAGCTTAGGGGGCCGGACCTCTGGAAACACCATATATTTT. As protein: CASSLGGRTSGNTIYF.

The chain links TRBV24-1 to TRBJ1-4, with TRBD1 matching 7 bases. The CDR3 consists of 16 residues. The trim removed 5 bases at V and 5 bases at J, leaving 10 bases unmatched. The germline gives CDR1 KGHDR, CDR2 SFDVKD. The CDR3 nucleotides are TGTGCCACCAGTGCCGGCGCACAGGGGTGGAATGAAAAACTGTTTTTT. It yields the protein CATSAGAQGWNEKLFF.

For the CDR3, the DNA is TGCGCCAGCAGCTTGGCTGGCCAGGTGGGCTATGGCTACACCTTC. Translation: CASSLAGQVGYGYTF. The chain uses TRBV5-1 and TRBJ1-2; D unclear. V was clipped by 0 bases and J by 4 bases, with 13 bases between them. The germline V gene has CDR1 SGHRS and CDR2 YFSETQ. The CDR3 runs to 15 residues.

The chain joins TRBV7-2 to TRBJ2-1; 9 nucleotides agree with TRBD1. This CDR3 contains 15 residues. Germline V gives CDR1 SGHTA, CDR2 FQGNSA. Trimming at V came to 5 bases and at J to 4 bases, leaving 6 bases not matched to a gene. CDR3: CASSLGTGSYNEQFF. The CDR3 nucleotides read TGTGCCAGCAGCCTAGGGACAGGGAGTTACAATGAGCAGTTCTTC.

This chain uses TRBV15 with TRBJ2-5, with D unclear. The germline V gene encodes CDR1 LNHNV and CDR2 YYDKDF (reference sequence). Trimming shortened V by 0 bases and J by 1 base, and 6 bases separated the two germline ends. This CDR3 spans 14 amino acids. In DNA form, the CDR3 reads TGTGCCACCAGCAGAGATGGGCCCCAAGAGACCCAGTACTTC. As protein: CATSRDGPQETQYF.

This sequence joins TRBV7-3 and TRBJ2-2, with a weak D call TRBD1 (7 bases). Trimming took 5 bases from V and 5 from J, leaving 15 bases between them. Germline assignment: CDR1 SGHTA and CDR2 FQGTGA. The CDR3 is 15 residues long. The CDR3 here is CASSAPPGGTGELFF. In DNA, the CDR3 is TGTGCCAGCAGCGCACCTCCAGGGGGGACCGGGGAGCTGTTTTTT.

V gene TRBV30 combines with J gene TRBJ1-1, with TRBD1 matching over 7 bases. This CDR3 is 13 amino acids long. Germline assignment: CDR1 GTSNPN and CDR2 SVGIG (reference sequence). V was clipped by 3 bases and J by 4 bases; unmatched bases: 5. CDR3 in amino acids: CAWRYYRGTEAFF. CDR3 nucleotide sequence: TGTGCCTGGAGGTACTACAGGGGCACTGAAGCTTTCTTT.

The rearrangement links TRBV6-5 to TRBJ2-7; 10 bases line up with TRBD1. The germline V gene has CDR1 MNHEY and CDR2 SVGAGI. The CDR3 has 14 residues. Trimming cost V 5 bases and J 7 bases; bases outside gene matches: 8. CDR3 region: CASSRQGAPREQYF. The DNA of the CDR3 is TGTGCCAGCAGTCGACAGGGGGCGCCGCGGGAGCAGTACTTC.

The chain combines TRBV5-1 with TRBJ2-7; 14 bases are shared with TRBD2. The CDR3 contains 17 residues. The junction had 15 bases not matched to a gene; V was cut back by 4 bases and J by 9 bases. The germline V gene encodes CDR1 SGHRS and CDR2 YFSETQ. The CDR3: CASSATSGTSGSLPQYF. The CDR3 DNA follows: TGCGCCAGCAGCGCTACGTCCGGGACTAGCGGGAGTTTGCCGCAGTACTTC.

The chain links TRBV27 to TRBJ1-5; TRBD1 is a possible D gene (6 bases). This CDR3 has 14 residues. V lost 6 bases and J 7 bases, leaving 16 bases between the germline ends. Germline V lookup: CDR1 MNHEY, CDR2 SMNVEV (reference sequence). This CDR3 reads CASSLRQVGQPQHF. For the CDR3, the DNA is TGTGCCAGCAGCCTTCGACAGGTAGGACAGCCCCAGCATTTT.

The chain links TRBV11-3 to TRBJ2-1, with 10 bases that match TRBD2. Germline CDR1 SGHNT, CDR2 YENEEA. The ends lost 2 bases at V and 10 bases at J; junction bases unmatched: 5. The CDR3 contains 14 residues. DNA of the CDR3: TGTGCCAGCAGCTTACCTAGCGGGGGCTCGGAGCAGTTCTTC. Translating gives CASSLPSGGSEQFF.

The rearrangement links TRBV7-7 to TRBJ2-1, with 9 positions matching TRBD2. V gave up 8 bases and J gave up 7 bases; unmatched junction bases: 30. Germline V gene lookup returns CDR1 SSHAT and CDR2 FNYEAQ (reference sequence). This CDR3 has 21 residues. CDR3 amino acids: CASSLLPPTGRWVAGENEQFF. CDR3 in DNA: TGTGCCAGCTCTCTTCTACCACCAACTGGGCGCTGGGTAGCGGGAGAAAATGAGCAGTTCTTC.

The V gene is TRBV3-1 (or the pseudogene TRBV3-2), the J gene TRBJ2-1; 14 bases are a match to TRBD2. This CDR3 comprises 16 residues. J was trimmed by 6 bases and V by 4 bases; bases with no gene match: 5. Germline CDR1 is LGHDT and CDR2 is YNNKEL (reference sequence). The CDR3 DNA reads TGTGCCAGCAGCCTTGGGACTAGCGGGAGTAGCAATGAGCAGTTCTTC. Protein product: CASSLGTSGSSNEQFF.

V is TRBV3-1 (or the pseudogene TRBV3-2) and J is TRBJ1-1; 7 positions match TRBD1. V lost 1 base, J lost 2 bases, and 7 bases stayed unmatched. This CDR3 has 16 amino acids. Germline V gene sequence: CDR1 LGHDT, CDR2 YNNKEL (reference sequence). CDR3 nucleotide sequence: TGTGCCAGCAGCCAAGGCCGGGACAGCGGTAACACTGAAGCTTTCTTT. Protein: CASSQGRDSGNTEAFF.

The chain combines TRBV4-3 with TRBJ2-3; maybe TRBD2 (6 bases). CDR1 LGHNA and CDR2 YSLEER come from the germline V gene. The CDR3 length is 16 residues. V was clipped by 0 bases and J by 2 bases, with 12 bases between them. Here the CDR3 reads CASSQELSGLTDTQYF. The CDR3, as DNA: TGCGCCAGCAGCCAAGAATTATCGGGACTCACAGATACGCAGTATTTT.

The V call is TRBV7-2, the J call TRBJ1-2, with TRBD1 matching 7 bases. Unmatched junction bases numbered 5, after V lost 3 bases and J lost 4 bases. The V gene's germline CDR1 is SGHTA and CDR2 FQGNSA. This CDR3 contains 14 residues. The CDR3 DNA sequence: TGTGCCAGCAGCTTGTCGACAGGGCTCTATGGCTACACCTTC. Its translation: CASSLSTGLYGYTF. The whole variable domain, remainder taken from reference TRBV7-2 and TRBJ1-2, is GAGVSQSPSNKVTEKGKDVELRCDPISGHTALYWYRQSLGQGLEFLIYFQGNSAPDKSGLPSDRFSAERTGGSVSTLTIQRTQQEDSAVYLCASSLSTGLYGYTFGSGTRLTVV.

This clone has only one observation. The chain has TRBV24-1 and TRBJ2-2, with 10 positions matching TRBD2. Trimming took 9 bases from V and 5 from J; bases not matched to a gene: 5. CDR1 is KGHDR and CDR2 is SFDVKD in the germline V gene. This CDR3 region has 14 residues. CDR3 loop: CATGPGLATGELFF. In DNA form, the CDR3 reads TGTGCCACCGGCCCGGGACTAGCGACCGGGGAGCTGTTTTTT.

The rearrangement uses TRBV7-8 and TRBJ2-7; 10 bases fit TRBD1. In germline, CDR1 is SGHVS, CDR2 FQNEAQ. This CDR3 is built from 16 residues. Trimming took 3 bases from V and 2 from J; bases not matched to a gene: 7. CDR3 region: CASSLSGTGATYEQYF. DNA for the CDR3: TGTGCCAGCAGCTTGTCCGGGACAGGGGCAACCTACGAGCAGTACTTC.

This sequence joins TRBV27 and TRBJ2-7; 8 bases agree with TRBD1. The V gene's germline CDR1 is MNHEY and CDR2 SMNVEV (reference sequence). Losses at the gene ends were 2 bases for V and 3 bases for J; bases not matched to a gene: 6. The CDR3 covers 15 residues. The CDR3 DNA reads as TGTGCCAGCAGTTTAAGGAGGACAGGGAGCTACGAGCAGTACTTC. It yields the protein CASSLRRTGSYEQYF.

This clone showed up just once. The chain has TRBV3-1 (or the pseudogene TRBV3-2) and TRBJ2-2, with TRBD2 matching over 11 bases. CDR3 length: 15 residues. Germline V lookup: CDR1 LGHDT, CDR2 YNNKEL (reference sequence). V dropped 7 bases and J dropped 5; count of bases not matched to a gene: 6. CDR3 nucleotides: TGTGCCAGCACCAAGACTAGCGGGACAACCGGGGAGCTGTTTTTT. This sequence encodes CASTKTSGTTGELFF.

The rearrangement joins TRBV28 to TRBJ2-2, with 12 positions matching TRBD1. CDR3 length: 17 amino acids. V was pared by 5 bases and J by 6 bases, with 10 bases of the junction left unmatched. Per germline, CDR1 MDHEN and CDR2 SYDVKM. The CDR3 sequence: CASSPTGQGAMAGELFF. CDR3 DNA: TGTGCCAGCAGTCCGACGGGACAGGGGGCGATGGCCGGGGAGCTGTTTTTT.

The chain links TRBV7-2 to TRBJ1-5; the match to TRBD1 covers 7 bases. V shed 0 bases, J shed 3 bases, and the junction held 2 bases outside the gene matches. The CDR3 runs 15 residues. Per germline, CDR1 SGHTA and CDR2 FQGNSA. The CDR3: CASSLAGQNNQPQHF. The CDR3 DNA follows: TGTGCCAGCAGCTTAGCGGGACAGAACAATCAGCCCCAGCATTTT.

V is TRBV5-6 and J is TRBJ1-1; D gene unclear. Trimming took 4 bases from V and 3 from J, leaving 13 bases between them. CDR1 SGHDT and CDR2 YYEEEE come from the germline V gene. The CDR3 has 14 residues. The CDR3 loop is CASSPGWEYTEAFF. Here the CDR3 DNA reads TGTGCCAGCAGCCCCGGGTGGGAGTACACTGAAGCTTTCTTT.

The rearrangement uses TRBV13 and TRBJ1-1; D possibly corresponds to TRBD1 (6 bases). The CDR3 spans 14 residues. Trimming removed 5 bases at V and 3 bases at J, with 13 bases between. Germline V CDR1 and CDR2: PRHDT, FYEKMQ (reference sequence). The CDR3 loop reads CASSGPGADTEAFF. DNA for the CDR3: TGTGCCAGCAGCGGTCCAGGGGCAGACACTGAAGCTTTCTTT.